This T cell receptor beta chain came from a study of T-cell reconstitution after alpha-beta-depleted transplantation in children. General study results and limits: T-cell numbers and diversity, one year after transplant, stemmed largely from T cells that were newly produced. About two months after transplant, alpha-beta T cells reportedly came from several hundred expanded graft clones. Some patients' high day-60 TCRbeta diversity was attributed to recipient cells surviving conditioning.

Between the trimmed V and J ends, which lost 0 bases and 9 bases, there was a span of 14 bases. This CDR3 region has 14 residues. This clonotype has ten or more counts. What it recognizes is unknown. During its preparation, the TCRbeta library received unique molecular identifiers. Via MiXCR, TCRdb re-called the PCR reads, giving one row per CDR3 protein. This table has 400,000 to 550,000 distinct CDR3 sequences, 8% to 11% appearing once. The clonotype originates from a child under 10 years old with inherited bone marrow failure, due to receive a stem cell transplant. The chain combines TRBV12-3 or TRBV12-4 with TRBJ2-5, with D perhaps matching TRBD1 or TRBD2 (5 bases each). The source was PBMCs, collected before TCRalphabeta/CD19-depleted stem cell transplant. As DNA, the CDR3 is TGTGCCAGCAGTTTAGCGGGGGATCATAACGCCCAGTACTTC. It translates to CASSLAGDHNAQYF.